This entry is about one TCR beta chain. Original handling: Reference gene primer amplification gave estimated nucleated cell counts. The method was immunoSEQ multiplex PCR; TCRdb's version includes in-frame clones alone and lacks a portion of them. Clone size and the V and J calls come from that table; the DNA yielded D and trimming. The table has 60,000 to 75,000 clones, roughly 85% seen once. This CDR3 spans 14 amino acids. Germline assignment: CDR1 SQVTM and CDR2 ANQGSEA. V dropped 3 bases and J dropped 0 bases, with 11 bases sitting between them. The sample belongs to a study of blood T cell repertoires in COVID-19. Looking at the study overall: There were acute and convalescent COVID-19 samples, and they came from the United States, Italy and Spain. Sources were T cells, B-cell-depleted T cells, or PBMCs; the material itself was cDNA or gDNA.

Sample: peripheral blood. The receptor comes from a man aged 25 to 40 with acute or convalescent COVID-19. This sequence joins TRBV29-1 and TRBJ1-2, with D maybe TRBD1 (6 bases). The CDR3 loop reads CSVEGAATNYGYTF. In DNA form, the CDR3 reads TGCAGCGTTGAGGGGGCAGCAACTAACTATGGCTACACCTTC.